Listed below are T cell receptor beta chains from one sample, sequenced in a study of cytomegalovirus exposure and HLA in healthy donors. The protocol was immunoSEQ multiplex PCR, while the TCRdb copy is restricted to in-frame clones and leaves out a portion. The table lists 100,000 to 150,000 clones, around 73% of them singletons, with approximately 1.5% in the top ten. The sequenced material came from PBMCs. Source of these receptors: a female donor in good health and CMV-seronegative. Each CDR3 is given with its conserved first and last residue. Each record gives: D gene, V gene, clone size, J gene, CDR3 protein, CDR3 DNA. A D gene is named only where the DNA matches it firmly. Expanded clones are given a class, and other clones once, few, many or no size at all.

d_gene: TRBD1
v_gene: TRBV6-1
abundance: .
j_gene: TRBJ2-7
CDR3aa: CASRIPTGGDYEQYF
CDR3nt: TGTGCCAGCAGGATACCGACAGGGGGCGATTACGAGCAGTACTTC

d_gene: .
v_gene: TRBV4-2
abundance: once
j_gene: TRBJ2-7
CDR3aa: CASSQASRDRDEQYF
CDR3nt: TGTGCCAGCAGCCAAGCTTCGCGGGACCGGGACGAGCAGTACTTC

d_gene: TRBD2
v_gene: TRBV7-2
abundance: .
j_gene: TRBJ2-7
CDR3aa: CASSFGTNLLAGAPEQYF
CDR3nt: TGTGCCAGCAGCTTCGGGACCAACCTCCTAGCGGGAGCCCCCGAGCAGTACTTC

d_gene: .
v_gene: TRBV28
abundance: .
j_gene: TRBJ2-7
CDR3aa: CASQEGGGEQYF
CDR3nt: TGTGCCAGCCAGGAGGGAGGAGGGGAGCAGTACTTC

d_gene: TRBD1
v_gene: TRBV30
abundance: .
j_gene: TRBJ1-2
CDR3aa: CAWSGIDRGPGYTF
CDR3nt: TGTGCCTGGAGTGGGATAGACAGGGGGCCTGGCTACACCTTC

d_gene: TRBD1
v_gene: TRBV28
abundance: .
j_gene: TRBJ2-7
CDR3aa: CASSFDRGTLYEQYF
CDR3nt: TGTGCCAGCAGTTTCGACAGGGGAACCCTATACGAGCAGTACTTC

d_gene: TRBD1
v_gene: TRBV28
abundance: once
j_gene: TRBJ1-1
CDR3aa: CASSTTGGSATEAFF
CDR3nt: TGTGCCAGCAGTACTACAGGGGGCTCGGCGACTGAAGCTTTCTTT

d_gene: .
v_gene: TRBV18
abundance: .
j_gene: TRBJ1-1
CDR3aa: CASSPPGGGSTEAFF
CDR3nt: TGTGCCAGCTCACCACCAGGGGGAGGGAGCACTGAAGCTTTCTTT

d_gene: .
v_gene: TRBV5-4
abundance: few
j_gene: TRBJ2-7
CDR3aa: CASSPGTRPTSYEQYF
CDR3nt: TGTGCCAGCAGCCCAGGGACTCGACCCACTTCCTACGAGCAGTACTTC

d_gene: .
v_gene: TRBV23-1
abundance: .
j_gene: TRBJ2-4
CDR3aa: CASSQSIGQGKAKNIQYF
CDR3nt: TGCGCCAGCAGTCAATCGATCGGGCAGGGAAAAGCCAAAAACATTCAGTACTTC

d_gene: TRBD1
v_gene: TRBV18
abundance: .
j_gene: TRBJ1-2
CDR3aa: CASSPGQVYGYTF
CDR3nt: TGTGCCAGCTCACCTGGACAGGTCTATGGCTACACCTTC

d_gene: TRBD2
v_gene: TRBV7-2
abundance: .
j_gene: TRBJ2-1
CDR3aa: CASSLGGLSYNEQFF
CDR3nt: TGTGCCAGCAGCTTAGGGGGACTATCCTACAATGAGCAGTTCTTC

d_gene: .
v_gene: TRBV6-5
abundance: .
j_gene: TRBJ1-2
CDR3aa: CASSYLGASYGYTF
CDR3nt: TGTGCCAGCAGTTATTTAGGAGCAAGCTATGGCTACACCTTC

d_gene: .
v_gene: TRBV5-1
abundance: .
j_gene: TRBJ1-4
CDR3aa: CASSLRGGDEKLFF
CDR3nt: TGCGCCAGCAGCCTCCGGGGGGGGGACGAAAAACTGTTTTTT

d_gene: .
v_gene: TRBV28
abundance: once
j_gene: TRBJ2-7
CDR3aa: CASKAGPSYEQYF
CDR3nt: TGTGCCAGCAAGGCGGGACCCTCCTACGAGCAGTACTTC